This T cell receptor beta chain was recovered during a study of cytomegalovirus exposure and HLA in healthy donors. PCR employed 60 Vbeta and 13 Jbeta primers. Clones were read by immunoSEQ multiplex PCR, and TCRdb kept only the in-frame ones, dropping some. The table has about 130,000 clones, 60% to 85% seen once; the top ten hold over 1.5%. Germline V gene lookup returns CDR1 MNHNS and CDR2 SASEGT. V gave up 5 bases and J gave up 4 bases; unmatched junction bases: 4. The CDR3 sequence is 14 residues long. Sequencing used PBMCs. The sequence was collected from a middle-aged woman in good health and CMV-seronegative. This chain uses TRBV6-1 with TRBJ2-5; TRBD1 aligns across 10 bases. As DNA, the CDR3 is TGTGCCAGCAGTCCGCGGACAGGGGGAGAGACCCAGTACTTC. This translates into CASSPRTGGETQYF.